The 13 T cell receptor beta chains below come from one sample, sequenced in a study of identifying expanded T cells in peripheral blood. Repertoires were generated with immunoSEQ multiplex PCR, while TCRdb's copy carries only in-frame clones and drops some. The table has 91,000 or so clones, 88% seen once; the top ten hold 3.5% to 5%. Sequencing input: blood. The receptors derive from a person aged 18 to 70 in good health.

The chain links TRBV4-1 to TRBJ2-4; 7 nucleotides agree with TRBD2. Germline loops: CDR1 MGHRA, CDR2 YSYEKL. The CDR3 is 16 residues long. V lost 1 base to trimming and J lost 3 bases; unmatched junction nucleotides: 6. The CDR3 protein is CASSQVGRGVKNIQYF. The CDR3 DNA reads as TGCGCCAGCAGCCAAGTAGGGAGGGGCGTCAAAAACATTCAGTACTTC.

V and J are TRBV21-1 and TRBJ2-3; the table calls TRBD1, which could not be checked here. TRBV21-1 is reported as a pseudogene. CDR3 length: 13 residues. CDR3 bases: TGTGCCAGGGGGGAGACAGGGGCAGATACGCAGTATTTT. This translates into CARGETGADTQYF.

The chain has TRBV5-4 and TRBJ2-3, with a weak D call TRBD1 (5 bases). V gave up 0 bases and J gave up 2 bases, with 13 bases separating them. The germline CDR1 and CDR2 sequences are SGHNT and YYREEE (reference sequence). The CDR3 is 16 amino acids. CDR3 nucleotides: TGTGCCAGCAGCTTGGCTCGTGGACAAAACACAGATACGCAGTATTTT. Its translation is CASSLARGQNTDTQYF. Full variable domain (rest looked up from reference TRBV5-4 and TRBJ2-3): ETGVTQSPTHLIKTRGQQVTLRCSSQSGHNTVSWYQQALGQGPQFIFQYYREEENGRGNFPPRFSGLQFPNYSSELNVNALELDDSALYLCASSLARGQNTDTQYFGPGTRLTVL.

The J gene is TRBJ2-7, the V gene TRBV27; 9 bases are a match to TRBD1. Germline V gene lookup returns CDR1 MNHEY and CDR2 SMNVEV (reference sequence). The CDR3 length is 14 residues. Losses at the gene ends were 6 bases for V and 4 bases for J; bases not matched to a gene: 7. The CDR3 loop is CASSSGQGRYEQYF. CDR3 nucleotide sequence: TGTGCCAGCAGCTCAGGACAGGGGAGGTACGAGCAGTACTTC.

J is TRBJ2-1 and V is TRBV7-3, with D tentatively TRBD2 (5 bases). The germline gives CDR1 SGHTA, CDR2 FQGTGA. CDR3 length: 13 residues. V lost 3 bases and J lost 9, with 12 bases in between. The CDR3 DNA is TGTGCCAGCAGCTTGGGTGGGAGTGGTGAGCAGTTCTTC. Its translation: CASSLGGSGEQFF.

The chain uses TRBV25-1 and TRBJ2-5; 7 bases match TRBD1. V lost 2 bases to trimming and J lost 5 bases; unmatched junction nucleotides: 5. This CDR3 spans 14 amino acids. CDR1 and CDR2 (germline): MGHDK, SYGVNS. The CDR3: CASSERQGVETQYF. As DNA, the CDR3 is TGTGCCAGCAGTGAAAGGCAGGGGGTTGAGACCCAGTACTTC.

The CDR3 nucleotides read TGTGCCAGCAGCTTGGGCAGGTCGGAGGGGGGCTACACCTTC. Translation gives CASSLGRSEGGYTF. The chain uses TRBV7-9 and TRBJ1-2; TRBD1 might be the D (5 bases). The germline V and J ends were trimmed by 3 bases and 8 bases, with 16 bases remaining between them. The CDR3 spans 14 residues. The germline gives CDR1 SEHNR, CDR2 FQNEAQ (reference sequence).

CDR3 coding DNA: TGTGCCAGCAGCGCCGCTAAAACTAGCACAGATACGCAGTATTTT. This encodes CASSAAKTSTDTQYF. The rearrangement uses TRBV9 and TRBJ2-3; D call uncertain. With 3 bases removed from V and 0 bases from J, the gap between germline ends came to 11 bases. Germline loops: CDR1 SGDLS, CDR2 YYNGEE. This CDR3 spans 15 amino acids.

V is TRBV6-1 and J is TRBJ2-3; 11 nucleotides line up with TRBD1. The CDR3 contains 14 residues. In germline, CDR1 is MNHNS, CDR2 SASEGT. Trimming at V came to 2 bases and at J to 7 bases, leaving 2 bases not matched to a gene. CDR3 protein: CASSERDRGNTQYF. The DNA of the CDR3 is TGTGCCAGCAGTGAAAGGGACAGGGGGAATACGCAGTATTTT.

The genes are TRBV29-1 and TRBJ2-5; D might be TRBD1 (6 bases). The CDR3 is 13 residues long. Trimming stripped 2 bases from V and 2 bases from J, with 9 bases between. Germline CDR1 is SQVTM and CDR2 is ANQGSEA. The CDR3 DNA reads TGCAGCGTTGAACCCACAGGGCAAGAGACCCAGTACTTC. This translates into CSVEPTGQETQYF.

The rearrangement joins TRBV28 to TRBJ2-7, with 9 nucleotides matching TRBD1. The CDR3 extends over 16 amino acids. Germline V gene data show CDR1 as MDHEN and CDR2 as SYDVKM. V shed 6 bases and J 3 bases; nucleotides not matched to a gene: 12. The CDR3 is CASSRPPGQGSYEQYF. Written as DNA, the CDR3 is TGTGCCAGCAGCCGCCCACCCGGACAGGGGAGCTACGAGCAGTACTTC.

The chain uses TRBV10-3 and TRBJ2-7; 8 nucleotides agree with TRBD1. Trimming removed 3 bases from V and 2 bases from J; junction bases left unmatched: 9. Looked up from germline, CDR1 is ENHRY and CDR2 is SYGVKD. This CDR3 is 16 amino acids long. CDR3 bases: TGTGCCATCAGTGACCCGCGAGGACAGGGACCCTACGAGCAGTACTTC. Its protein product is CAISDPRGQGPYEQYF.

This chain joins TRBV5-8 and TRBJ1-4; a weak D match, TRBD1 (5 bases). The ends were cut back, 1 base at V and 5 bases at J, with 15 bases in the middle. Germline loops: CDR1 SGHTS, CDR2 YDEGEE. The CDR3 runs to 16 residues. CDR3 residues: CASSLSITGGNEKLFF. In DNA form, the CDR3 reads TGTGCCAGCAGCTTGAGTATAACAGGTGGAAATGAAAAACTGTTTTTT.